This is a list of T cell receptor beta chains from one sample in a study of T-cell reconstitution after alpha-beta-depleted transplantation in children. TCRdb ran MiXCR on the PCR reads and lists one entry per CDR3 protein. The sample gives hundreds of thousands of distinct CDR3 sequences, around 10% of which show up once; 23% is in the top ten. Sequenced here: peripheral blood, sampled 180 days after TCRalphabeta/CD19-depleted stem cell transplant. The receptors come from a male patient under 10 years old who had a stem cell transplant for chronic granulomatous disease, so the T cells may come from the graft donor. Each CDR3 is given with its conserved first and last residue.

cdr3_length: 14; j_call: TRBJ2-7; v_call: TRBV25-1; cdr3_aa: CASSYRGPTMEQYF
cdr3_length: 16; j_call: TRBJ2-5; v_call: TRBV29-1; cdr3_aa: CSVEERELDGRETQYF
cdr3_length: 16; j_call: TRBJ2-3; v_call: TRBV5-1; cdr3_aa: CASSLWARGMSDTQYF
cdr3_length: 18; j_call: TRBJ2-3; v_call: TRBV5-1; cdr3_aa: CASSLFLWQGAATDTQYF
cdr3_length: 17; j_call: TRBJ2-3; v_call: TRBV7-6; cdr3_aa: CASSFGTSGSVTDTQYF
cdr3_length: 16; j_call: TRBJ2-1; v_call: TRBV6-2/TRBV6-3; cdr3_aa: CASTSLTDLLFNEQFF
cdr3_length: 18; j_call: TRBJ2-3; v_call: TRBV7-3; cdr3_aa: CASSSKPRLAGGTDTQYF
cdr3_length: 11; j_call: TRBJ2-1; v_call: TRBV3-1; cdr3_aa: CASSPRTGLVF
cdr3_length: 15; j_call: TRBJ1-5; v_call: TRBV4-2; cdr3_aa: CASSQDRGPDQPQHF
cdr3_length: 13; j_call: TRBJ1-5; v_call: TRBV29-1; cdr3_aa: CSVGTGIGQPQHF
cdr3_length: 14; j_call: TRBJ2-7; v_call: TRBV6-1; cdr3_aa: CASTRAGFGAEQYF
cdr3_length: 11; j_call: TRBJ1-6; v_call: TRBV7-2; cdr3_aa: CASSLGGSIHF
cdr3_length: 16; j_call: TRBJ2-3; v_call: TRBV13; cdr3_aa: CASSLNPAGGADTQYF
cdr3_length: 14; j_call: TRBJ2-7; v_call: TRBV5-6; cdr3_aa: CASSLRGQTYEQYF
cdr3_length: 13; j_call: TRBJ1-2; v_call: TRBV4-1; cdr3_aa: CASSQDNTSGYTF
cdr3_length: 16; j_call: TRBJ1-6; v_call: TRBV12-3/TRBV12-4; cdr3_aa: CASSPSTGGYNSPLHF
cdr3_length: 14; j_call: TRBJ2-7; v_call: TRBV10-3; cdr3_aa: CAISLLQGAHEQYF
cdr3_length: 13; j_call: TRBJ1-1; v_call: TRBV7-2; cdr3_aa: CASSVQQGTEAFF
cdr3_length: 16; j_call: TRBJ2-3; v_call: TRBV7-2; cdr3_aa: CASSNFGVSGVDTQYF
cdr3_length: 16; j_call: TRBJ2-3; v_call: TRBV25-1; cdr3_aa: CASSDNLRGGTDTQYF
cdr3_length: 14; j_call: TRBJ2-1; v_call: TRBV29-1; cdr3_aa: CSVSSGRVRNEQFF
cdr3_length: 12; j_call: TRBJ1-5; v_call: TRBV7-2; cdr3_aa: CASSLGVQPQHF
cdr3_length: 13; j_call: TRBJ2-2; v_call: TRBV29-1; cdr3_aa: CSVESGGTGELFF
cdr3_length: 15; j_call: TRBJ1-3; v_call: TRBV12-3/TRBV12-4; cdr3_aa: CASSFGVGSGNTIYF
cdr3_length: 16; j_call: TRBJ1-4; v_call: TRBV28; cdr3_aa: CASTSPRGATNEKLFF
cdr3_length: 18; j_call: TRBJ2-1; v_call: TRBV7-9; cdr3_aa: CASSPSPRSGSFYNEQFF
cdr3_length: 16; j_call: TRBJ2-7; v_call: TRBV28; cdr3_aa: CASTKGGGQGGYEQYF
cdr3_length: 13; j_call: TRBJ2-3; v_call: TRBV30; cdr3_aa: CAWSGGSTDTQYF
cdr3_length: 15; j_call: TRBJ2-1; v_call: TRBV3-1; cdr3_aa: CASSQDPSSYNEQFF
cdr3_length: 12; j_call: TRBJ2-3; v_call: TRBV2; cdr3_aa: CASGVATDTQYF
cdr3_length: 14; j_call: TRBJ2-5; v_call: TRBV5-4; cdr3_aa: CASSFSGTLETQYF
cdr3_length: 15; j_call: TRBJ1-1; v_call: TRBV5-4; cdr3_aa: CASSRQGQPSTEAFF
cdr3_length: 16; j_call: TRBJ2-1; v_call: TRBV18; cdr3_aa: CASSPQSSGGSNEQFF
cdr3_length: 17; j_call: TRBJ2-1; v_call: TRBV28; cdr3_aa: CASSLSSGLAGANEQFF
cdr3_length: 15; j_call: TRBJ2-2; v_call: TRBV7-9; cdr3_aa: CASSHRGTNTGELFF
cdr3_length: 16; j_call: TRBJ2-7; v_call: TRBV29-1; cdr3_aa: CSANIRGTTKLEEQYF
cdr3_length: 18; j_call: TRBJ2-5; v_call: TRBV3-1; cdr3_aa: CASSQERGLAGTQETQYF
cdr3_length: 14; j_call: TRBJ2-7; v_call: TRBV28; cdr3_aa: CASSLDQGLDEQYF
cdr3_length: 16; j_call: TRBJ2-7; v_call: TRBV7-2; cdr3_aa: CASSLVGQGGSYEQYF
cdr3_length: 17; j_call: TRBJ1-2; v_call: TRBV4-3; cdr3_aa: CASSLKVGDRYNYGYTF